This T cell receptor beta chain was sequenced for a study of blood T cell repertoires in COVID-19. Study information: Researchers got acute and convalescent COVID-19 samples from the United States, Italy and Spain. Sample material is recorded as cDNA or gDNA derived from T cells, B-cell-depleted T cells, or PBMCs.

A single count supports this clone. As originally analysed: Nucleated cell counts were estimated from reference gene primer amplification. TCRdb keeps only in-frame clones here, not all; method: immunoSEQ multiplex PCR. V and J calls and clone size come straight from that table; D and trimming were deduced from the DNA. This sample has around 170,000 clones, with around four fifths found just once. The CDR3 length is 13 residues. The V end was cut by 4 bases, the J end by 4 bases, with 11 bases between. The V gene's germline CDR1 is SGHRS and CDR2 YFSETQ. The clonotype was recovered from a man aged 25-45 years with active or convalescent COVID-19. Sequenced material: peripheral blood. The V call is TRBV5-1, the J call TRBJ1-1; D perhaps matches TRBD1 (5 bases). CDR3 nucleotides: TGCGCCAGCAGCAGGCAGGGCAGCACTGAAGCTTTCTTT. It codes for CASSRQGSTEAFF. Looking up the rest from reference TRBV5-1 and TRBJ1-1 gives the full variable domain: KAGVTQTPRYLIKTRGQQVTLSCSPISGHRSVSWYQQTPGQGLQFLFEYFSETQRNKGNFPGRFSGRQFSNSRSEMNVSTLELGDSALYLCASSRQGSTEAFFGQGTRLTVV.